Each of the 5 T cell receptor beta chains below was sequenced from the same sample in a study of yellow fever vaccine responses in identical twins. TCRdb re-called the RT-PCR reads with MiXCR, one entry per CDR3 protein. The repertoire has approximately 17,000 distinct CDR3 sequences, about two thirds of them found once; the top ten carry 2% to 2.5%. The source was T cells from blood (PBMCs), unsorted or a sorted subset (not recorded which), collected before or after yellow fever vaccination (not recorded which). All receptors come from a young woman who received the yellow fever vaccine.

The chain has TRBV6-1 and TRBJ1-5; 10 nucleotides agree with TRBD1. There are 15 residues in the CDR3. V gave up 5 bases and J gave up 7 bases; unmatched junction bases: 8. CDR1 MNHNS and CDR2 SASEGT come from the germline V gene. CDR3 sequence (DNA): TGTGCCAGCAGTAAAGACAGGGGGCGAGGCCAGCCCCAGCATTTT. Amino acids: CASSKDRGRGQPQHF.

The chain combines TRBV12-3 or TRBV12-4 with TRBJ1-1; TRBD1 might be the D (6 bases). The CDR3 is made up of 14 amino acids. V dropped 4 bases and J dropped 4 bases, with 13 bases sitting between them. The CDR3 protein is CASSSRQAPTEAFF. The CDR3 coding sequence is TGTGCCAGCAGTTCTCGACAGGCTCCCACTGAAGCTTTCTTT.

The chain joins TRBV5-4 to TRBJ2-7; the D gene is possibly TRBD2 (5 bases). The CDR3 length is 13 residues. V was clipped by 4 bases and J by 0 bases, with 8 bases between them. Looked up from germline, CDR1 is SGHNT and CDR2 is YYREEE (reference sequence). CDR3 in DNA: TGTGCCAGCAGCCCGGGGAGCTCCTACGAGCAGTACTTC. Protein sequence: CASSPGSSYEQYF.

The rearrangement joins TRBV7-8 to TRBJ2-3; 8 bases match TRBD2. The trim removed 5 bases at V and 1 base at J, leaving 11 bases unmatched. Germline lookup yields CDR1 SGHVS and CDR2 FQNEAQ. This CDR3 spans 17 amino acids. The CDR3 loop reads CASSNKREGIGTDTQYF. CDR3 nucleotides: TGTGCCAGCAGCAACAAACGGGAGGGAATCGGCACAGATACGCAGTATTTT.

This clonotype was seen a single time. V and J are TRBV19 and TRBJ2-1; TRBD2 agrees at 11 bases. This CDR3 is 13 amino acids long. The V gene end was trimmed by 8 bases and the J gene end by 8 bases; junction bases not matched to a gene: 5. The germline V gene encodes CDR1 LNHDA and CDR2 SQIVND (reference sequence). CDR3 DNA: TGTGCCAGTCTTAGCGGGAGGGCCGATGAGCAGTTCTTC. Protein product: CASLSGRADEQFF. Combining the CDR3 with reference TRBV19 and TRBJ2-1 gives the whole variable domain DGGITQSPKYLFRKEGQNVTLSCEQNLNHDAMYWYRQDPGQGLRLIYYSQIVNDFQKGDIAEGYSVSREKKESFPLTVTSAQKNPTAFYLCASLSGRADEQFFGPGTRLTVL.